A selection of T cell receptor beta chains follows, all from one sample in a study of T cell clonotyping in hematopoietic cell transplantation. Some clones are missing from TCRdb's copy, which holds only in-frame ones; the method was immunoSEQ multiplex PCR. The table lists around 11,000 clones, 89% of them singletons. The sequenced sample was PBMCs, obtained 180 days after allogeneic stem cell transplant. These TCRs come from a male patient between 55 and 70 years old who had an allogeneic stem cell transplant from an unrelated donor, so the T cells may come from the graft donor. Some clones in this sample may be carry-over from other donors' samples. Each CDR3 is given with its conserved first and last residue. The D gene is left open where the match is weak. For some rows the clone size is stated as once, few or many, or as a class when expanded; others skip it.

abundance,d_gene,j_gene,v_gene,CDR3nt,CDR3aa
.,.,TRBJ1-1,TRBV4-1,TGCGCCAGCAGCCAGGGCTACATGAACACTGAAGCTTTCTTT,CASSQGYMNTEAFF
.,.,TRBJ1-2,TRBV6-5,TGTGCCAGCAGTTACTTCGGCAGGGGAGGAGGTGGCTACACCTTC,CASSYFGRGGGGYTF
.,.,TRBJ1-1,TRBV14,TGTGCCAGCAGCTGGGGGGGAGGGGGTACTGAAGCTTTCTTT,CASSWGGGGTEAFF
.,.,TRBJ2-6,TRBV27,TGTGCCAGCAGTCCCCTAGCTGACGGGGCCAACGTCCTGACTTTC,CASSPLADGANVLTF
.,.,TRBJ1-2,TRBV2,TGTGCCAGCACCCGGCCCTCTGGGGGCTATGGCTACACCTTC,CASTRPSGGYGYTF
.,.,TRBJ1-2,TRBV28,TGTGCCAGCAGTTTATCGGGACGGGATAACTATGGCTACACCTTC,CASSLSGRDNYGYTF
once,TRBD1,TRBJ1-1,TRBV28,TGTGCCAGCAGTCCATCCGGGACAGGGGAGGGTGGCACTGAAGCTTTCTTT,CASSPSGTGEGGTEAFF
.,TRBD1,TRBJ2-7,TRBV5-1,TGCGCCAGCAGCACGACAGGGGGGGGAAGTTACGAGCAGTACTTC,CASSTTGGGSYEQYF
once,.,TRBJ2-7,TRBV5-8,TGTGCCAGCAGCTCGGAATTCAGGGCTTACGAGCAGTACTTC,CASSSEFRAYEQYF
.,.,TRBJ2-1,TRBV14,TGTGCCAGCAGTCGGACTATGGGTTACAATGAGCAGTTCTTC,CASSRTMGYNEQFF
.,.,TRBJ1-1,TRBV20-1,TGCAGTGCTAGCATCCAACCCGAAGCTTTCTTT,CSASIQPEAFF
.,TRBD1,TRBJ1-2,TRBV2,TGTGCCAACCCAGGACAGGGGATCTATGGCTACACCTTC,CANPGQGIYGYTF
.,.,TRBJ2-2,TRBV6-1,TGTGCCAGCGCCCGTTTTACGAACACCGGGGAGCTGTTTTTT,CASARFTNTGELFF
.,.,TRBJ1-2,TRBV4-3,TGCGCCAGCAGCCAAGATCTTCGGGACTATGGCTACACCTTC,CASSQDLRDYGYTF
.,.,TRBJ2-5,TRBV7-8,TGTGCCAGCAGCTTAGACAGGGGGGGCGAGACCCAGTACTTC,CASSLDRGGETQYF
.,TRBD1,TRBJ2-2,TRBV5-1,TGCGCCAGCAGCTCTCCGGGACAGAGCCTCACCGGGGAGCTGTTTTTT,CASSSPGQSLTGELFF
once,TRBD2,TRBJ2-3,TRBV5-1,TGCGCCAGCAGGGCGGGGGGGACAGATACGCAGTATTTT,CASRAGGTDTQYF
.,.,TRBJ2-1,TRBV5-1,TGCGCCAGCAGCTTGGGACAGGACAATGAGCAGTTCTTC,CASSLGQDNEQFF
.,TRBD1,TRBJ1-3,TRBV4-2,TGTGCCAGCAGCCAGAGACCTCAGGGGGCTGGAAACACCATATATTTT,CASSQRPQGAGNTIYF
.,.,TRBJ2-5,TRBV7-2,TGTGCCAGCAGCTTGCAAGAGACCCAGTACTTC,CASSLQETQYF
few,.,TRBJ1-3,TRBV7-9,TGTGCCAGCAGGCGGGCGGTCTCTGGAAACACCATATATTTT,CASRRAVSGNTIYF
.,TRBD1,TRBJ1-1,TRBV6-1,TGTGCCAGCAGTGAAGCTCGGGACAGGGGGAGAGCTTTCTTT,CASSEARDRGRAFF
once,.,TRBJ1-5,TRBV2,TGTGCCAGCAGCGGGACAAGCAATCAGCCCCAGCATTTT,CASSGTSNQPQHF
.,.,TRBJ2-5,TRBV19,TGTGCCAGTAGTAAGGCACAGATGCAAGAGACCCAGTACTTC,CASSKAQMQETQYF
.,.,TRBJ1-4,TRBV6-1,TGTGCCAGCAGTGAGCCTTATGAAAAACTGTTTTTT,CASSEPYEKLFF
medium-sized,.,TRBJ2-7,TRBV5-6,TGTGCCAGCAGCTTGGGGCGCGGGGCCGGCTACGAGCAGTACTTC,CASSLGRGAGYEQYF
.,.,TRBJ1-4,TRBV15,TGTGCCACCAGCGTTGGATGGGTAGGGGGAAATGAAAAACTGTTTTTT,CATSVGWVGGNEKLFF
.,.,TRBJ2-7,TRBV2,TGTGCCAGCAGTCCCTTGGGAGCGCGGGAGCAGTACTTC,CASSPLGAREQYF
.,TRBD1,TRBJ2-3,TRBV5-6,TGTGCCAGCACGAGGTTGGGCGCAGGGGGAAGCACAGATACGCAGTATTTT,CASTRLGAGGSTDTQYF
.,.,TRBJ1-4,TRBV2,TGTGCCACCCGAACAGATAATGAAAAACTGTTTTTT,CATRTDNEKLFF
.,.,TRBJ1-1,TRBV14,TGTGCCAGCAGCCAAGAACCGGGGGCCGCTTTCTTT,CASSQEPGAAFF
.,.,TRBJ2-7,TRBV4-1,TGCGCCAGCAGCCAAGTTGGTCGTCTAGGCGAGCAGTACTTC,CASSQVGRLGEQYF
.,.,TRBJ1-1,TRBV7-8,TGTGCCAGCAGCTCACGGGGGGGTCTGAACACTGAAGCTTTCTTT,CASSSRGGLNTEAFF
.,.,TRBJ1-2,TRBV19,TGTGCCAGTAAGGGCCCCAGGGACTATGGCTACACCTTC,CASKGPRDYGYTF
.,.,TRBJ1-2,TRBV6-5,TGTGCCAGCAGTTATCGGCAGGGGACCTATGGCTACACCTTC,CASSYRQGTYGYTF
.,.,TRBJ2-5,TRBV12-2,TGTGCAAGTCGCTTAGCGCGACTAGCGGAAGAGACCCAGTACTTC,CASRLARLAEETQYF